One and the same sample provided the 17 T cell receptor beta chains below, sequenced in a study of T cells in Graves' hyperthyroidism and ophthalmopathy. TCR beta CDR3 region amplification was performed from RNA transcripts. TCR CDR3 regions were first amplified by RT-PCR with HTBI primers. Via MiXCR, TCRdb re-called the multiplex PCR reads, giving one row per CDR3 protein. This repertoire shows 490,000 or so distinct CDR3 sequences, roughly 23% found once; its top ten account for under 55%. The specimen sequenced was blood. The receptors were sampled from a woman between 70 and 85 years old with Graves' ophthalmopathy.

This clonotype was seen repeatedly, ten times or more. This chain uses TRBV2 with TRBJ1-5; D gene unclear. The CDR3 runs 13 residues. From germline, CDR1 is SNHLY and CDR2 FYNNEI. Trimming removed 5 bases at V and 0 bases at J, with 5 bases between. CDR3: CASSYYSNQPQHF. CDR3 bases: TGTGCCAGCAGTTATTATAGCAATCAGCCCCAGCATTTT.

This chain joins TRBV3-1 and TRBJ2-5; TRBD1 is a possible D gene (5 bases). Germline V gives CDR1 LGHDT, CDR2 YNNKEL (reference sequence). CDR3 length: 15 amino acids. Trimming stripped 0 bases from V and 4 bases from J, with 12 bases between. The CDR3 coding sequence is TGTGCCAGCAGCCAAGAATGGGCAGGGCGAGAGACCCAGTACTTC. Translating it yields CASSQEWAGRETQYF.

Concerning this clonotype: Sequence at one end of the junction differs from germline and may be a read error. The V and J genes are TRBV2 and TRBJ2-3, with D possibly matching TRBD2 (7 bases). This CDR3 has 13 amino acids. Germline V CDR1 and CDR2: SNHLY, FYNNEI. The CDR3 DNA is TGTGTCAGCAGGGATTCGGGGGGCTATACGCAGTATTTT. Protein: CVSRDSGGYTQYF.

J is TRBJ2-3 and V is TRBV24-1; maybe TRBD1 (6 bases). With 9 bases removed from V and 1 base from J, the gap between germline ends came to 19 bases. The germline V gene has CDR1 KGHDR and CDR2 SFDVKD. The CDR3 is 16 residues long. The CDR3 protein is CATAPPTGVGTDTQYF. The CDR3 DNA reads TGTGCCACCGCCCCCCCGACAGGCGTTGGCACAGATACGCAGTATTTT.

Turning to this clonotype: This may arise from a read error, as a much more abundant clone is one base away. The chain employs TRBV6-2 or TRBV6-3 and TRBJ2-3; 9 bases align to TRBD2. The germline V gene encodes CDR1 MNHEY and CDR2 SVGEGT. This CDR3 comprises 15 residues. CDR3 protein: CASSLTSGFTDAQYF. As DNA, the CDR3 is TGTGCCAGCAGCCTGACTAGCGGCTTCACAGATGCGCAGTATTTT.

This clonotype has a count of ten or more. The V and J genes are TRBV7-3 and TRBJ2-3, with D uncertain. Trimming took off 2 bases at V and 4 bases at J, with 7 bases between the two ends. This CDR3 region has 13 residues. The germline V gene encodes CDR1 SGHTA and CDR2 FQGTGA. The CDR3 region has the DNA TGTGCCAGCAGCTTAGGTCGCCCAGATACGCAGTATTTT. This codes for CASSLGRPDTQYF.

This clonotype was found many times. The V call is TRBV3-1, the J call TRBJ2-7; no clear D. The V end lost 1 base, the J end lost 4 bases, and 5 bases lay between the germline ends. CDR3 size: 12 residues. Germline-derived CDR1 and CDR2 are LGHDT and YNNKEL (reference sequence). The CDR3 DNA sequence: TGTGCCAGCAGCCAAGTTCGGTACGAGCAGTACTTC. It specifies CASSQVRYEQYF.

Points on this clonotype: One end of the junction is discordant with germline, which a read error may explain. J is TRBJ2-1 and V is TRBV7-2; D is uncertain. Germline loops: CDR1 SGHTA, CDR2 FQGNSA. The CDR3 has 13 residues. This CDR3 reads CASSSSLNNEQSF. The CDR3 DNA follows: TGTGCCAGCAGCTCTTCACTTAACAATGAGCAGTCCTTC.

This sequence joins TRBV11-2 and TRBJ2-7; D tentatively fits TRBD1 or TRBD2 (7 bases each). This CDR3 is 14 amino acids long. The germline gives CDR1 SGHAT, CDR2 FQNNGV. Trimming cost V 4 bases and J 4 bases, with 14 bases left between them. CDR3 bases: TGTGCCAGCAGCTCCAGGGGGGGGGCATACGAGCAGTACTTC. This sequence encodes CASSSRGGAYEQYF. Drawing the rest from reference TRBV11-2 and TRBJ2-7, the complete variable domain is EAGVAQSPRYKIIEKRQSVAFWCNPISGHATLYWYQQILGQGPKLLIQFQNNGVVDDSQLPKDRFSAERLKGVDSTLKIQPAKLEDSAVYLCASSSRGGAYEQYFGPGTRLTVT.

The chain joins TRBV10-3 to TRBJ1-5; 7 bases fit TRBD1. The germline CDR1 and CDR2 sequences are ENHRY and SYGVKD. Trimming took 2 bases from V and 5 from J; bases not matched to a gene: 6. This CDR3 is built from 15 residues. The CDR3 nucleotides are TGTGCCATCAGTGAGGGCGGACAGGCGGATCAGCCCCAGCATTTT. As protein: CAISEGGQADQPQHF.

J is TRBJ1-3 and V is TRBV19; 7 bases line up with TRBD1. Germline V CDR1 and CDR2: LNHDA, SQIVND (reference sequence). V gave up 4 bases and J gave up 0 bases; unmatched junction bases: 6. CDR3 length: 16 amino acids. CDR3 coding DNA: TGTGCCAGTAGTACTCGACAGGGCGGCTCTGGAAACACCATATATTTT. Encoded protein: CASSTRQGGSGNTIYF. Variable domain in full (rest from reference TRBV19 and TRBJ1-3): DGGITQSPKYLFRKEGQNVTLSCEQNLNHDAMYWYRQDPGQGLRLIYYSQIVNDFQKGDIAEGYSVSREKKESFPLTVTSAQKNPTAFYLCASSTRQGGSGNTIYFGEGSWLTVV.

At least ten counts were recorded for this clonotype. This chain uses TRBV7-9 with TRBJ1-4, with unresolved D. Trimming left V 1 base short and J 0 bases short, with 3 bases between. Germline loops: CDR1 SEHNR, CDR2 FQNEAQ (reference sequence). The CDR3 sequence is 14 residues long. CDR3 in DNA: TGTGCCAGCAGCTTAGGAGCAACTAATGAAAAACTGTTTTTT. Protein sequence: CASSLGATNEKLFF.

This clonotype was counted a single time. V gene TRBV25-1 combines with J gene TRBJ1-4, with D unresolved. The germline CDR1 and CDR2 sequences are MGHDK and SYGVNS. Trimming removed 2 bases from V and 7 bases from J, with 14 bases in between. The CDR3 is made up of 15 amino acids. CDR3 residues: CASSEPGEMGEKLFF. For the CDR3, the DNA is TGTGCCAGCAGTGAACCCGGGGAGATGGGTGAAAAACTGTTTTTT.

This clonotype appeared a few times. The V gene is TRBV6-1, the J gene TRBJ1-1, with no clear D. Germline V gene lookup returns CDR1 MNHNS and CDR2 SASEGT. The CDR3 consists of 11 residues. V was cut by 10 bases and J by 2 bases, with 8 bases left in between. The DNA for the CDR3 is TGTGCCATTAGGGAAAACACTGAAGCTTTCTTT. This sequence encodes CAIRENTEAFF.

This clonotype has more than one count but fewer than ten. The chain couples TRBV12-3 or TRBV12-4 to TRBJ2-1; the D gene is possibly TRBD1 (5 bases). This CDR3 comprises 13 residues. Trimming cost V 5 bases and J 10 bases, with 15 bases left between them. In DNA, the CDR3 is TGTGCCAGCAGTATCAGGGAATTGGGGGAGCAGTTCTTC. The encoded protein is CASSIRELGEQFF.

This clonotype was seen only once. This chain joins TRBV20-1 and TRBJ1-2; D is unclear. Germline-derived CDR1 and CDR2 are DFQATT and SNEGSKA (reference sequence). V lost 8 bases and J lost 3, with 28 bases in between. This CDR3 is 17 amino acids long. The CDR3 region has the DNA TGCAGTACCTTCAGCCCATTGTCCCACAGTTTGGACTATGGCTACACCTTC. It encodes CSTFSPLSHSLDYGYTF.

This clonotype was observed many times. The chain employs TRBV11-2 and TRBJ2-1; D not certain. The CDR3 loop spans 13 amino acids. Trimming took off 6 bases at V and 3 bases at J, with 9 bases between the two ends. Germline values: CDR1 SGHAT, CDR2 FQNNGV. CDR3 DNA sequence: TGTGCCAGCAGACCCCCGGGCTACAATGAGCAGTTCTTC. Translating it yields CASRPPGYNEQFF.